The next 30 T cell receptor beta chains were all read from a single sample in a study of cytomegalovirus exposure and HLA in healthy donors. PCR was performed using 60 Vbeta and 13 Jbeta primers. Some clones are missing from TCRdb's copy, which holds only in-frame ones; the method was immunoSEQ multiplex PCR. The repertoire holds about 31,000 clones, around two fifths seen once, with roughly 2% in the top ten. The specimen sequenced was PBMCs. The receptors here all came from a woman between 50 and 59 years old in good health and CMV-seronegative.

The chain links TRBV7-6 to TRBJ2-7; D may be TRBD1 (6 bases). Per the germline V gene, CDR1 is SGHVS and CDR2 is FNYEAQ. The ends were cut back, 2 bases at V and 4 bases at J, with 12 bases in the middle. There are 14 residues in the CDR3. The CDR3 reads CASSLKQGNYEQYF. CDR3 bases: TGTGCCAGCAGCTTAAAACAGGGAAATTACGAGCAGTACTTC.

Only a few counts were recorded for this clone. The gene calls are TRBV7-9 and TRBJ1-2, with 8 bases lining up with TRBD1. This CDR3 spans 15 amino acids. V lost 5 bases, J lost 8 bases, and 13 bases stayed unmatched. Germline V lookup: CDR1 SEHNR, CDR2 FQNEAQ (reference sequence). For the CDR3, the DNA is TGTGCCAGCAGCCAGAATACCAGGGGGCTACAGGGCTACACCTTC. This sequence encodes CASSQNTRGLQGYTF.

This clone was counted a few times. The genes are TRBV28 and TRBJ2-5; tentatively, D is TRBD1 (5 bases). CDR3 size: 15 residues. CDR1 is MDHEN, CDR2 SYDVKM, per germline. V was pared by 2 bases and J by 1 base, with 11 bases between. The CDR3 region has the DNA TGTGCCAGCAGTTTAGCCCAGGGCCTCCAAGAGACCCAGTACTTC. Translating it yields CASSLAQGLQETQYF.

The rearrangement uses TRBV30 and TRBJ2-3; 8 bases fit TRBD2. Germline assignment: CDR1 GTSNPN and CDR2 SVGIG (reference sequence). The CDR3 runs to 15 residues. Losses at the gene ends were 0 bases for V and 0 bases for J; bases not matched to a gene: 2. Written as DNA, the CDR3 is TGTGCCTGGAGTGTACCTAGCGGGAGCACAGATACGCAGTATTTT. This codes for CAWSVPSGSTDTQYF.

V is TRBV7-9 and J is TRBJ1-1; no firm D call. The CDR3 totals 14 residues. Germline CDR1 and CDR2: SEHNR and FQNEAQ (reference sequence). Trimming cost V 6 bases and J 3 bases, with 14 bases left between them. The CDR3 region is CASSPSPRHTEAFF. The CDR3 nucleotides read TGTGCCAGCAGTCCATCCCCCAGGCACACTGAAGCTTTCTTT.

This clone was recorded a few times. V gene TRBV6-5 combines with J gene TRBJ2-3, with TRBD1 matching 8 bases. This CDR3 contains 15 residues. V lost 6 bases to trimming and J lost 2 bases; unmatched junction nucleotides: 7. Germline V gives CDR1 MNHEY, CDR2 SVGAGI. The CDR3 DNA follows: TGTGCCAGCAGCCCAACAGGGGGATACACAGATACGCAGTATTTT. Residues: CASSPTGGYTDTQYF.

This clone was detected only a few times. The chain couples TRBV10-3 to TRBJ2-7, with 13 bases matching TRBD2. The germline gives CDR1 ENHRY, CDR2 SYGVKD. This CDR3 is 16 amino acids long. V shed 6 bases and J 4 bases; nucleotides not matched to a gene: 9. The CDR3 coding sequence is TGTGCCATCAGGATTACTAGCGGGAGGGCCCAATACGAGCAGTACTTC. Translating it yields CAIRITSGRAQYEQYF.

The CDR3: CATSSFGLEPHEQYF. The CDR3 nucleotides read TGTGCCACCAGCTCTTTTGGACTAGAACCCCACGAGCAGTACTTC. The chain combines TRBV15 with TRBJ2-7; the match to TRBD2 covers 7 bases. This CDR3 has 15 residues. V was clipped by 5 bases and J by 5 bases; unmatched bases: 12. Germline V lookup: CDR1 LNHNV, CDR2 YYDKDF (reference sequence). Full variable domain (missing parts from reference TRBV15 and TRBJ2-7): DAMVIQNPRYQVTQFGKPVTLSCSQTLNHNVMYWYQQKSSQAPKLLFHYYDKDFNNEADTPDNFQSRRPNTSFCFLDIRSPGLGDTAMYLCATSSFGLEPHEQYFGPGTRLTVT.

This clone came up a few times. V gene TRBV7-2 combines with J gene TRBJ2-3, with TRBD2 matching over 13 bases. The germline CDR1 and CDR2 sequences are SGHTA and FQGNSA. After removal of 5 bases from V and 0 bases from J, the junction contained 8 bases not matched to a gene. The length of the CDR3 is 18 residues. The CDR3 loop is CASSLGTSGDTSTDTQYF. The CDR3 DNA sequence: TGTGCCAGCAGCCTAGGGACTAGCGGGGATACTAGCACAGATACGCAGTATTTT.

A few counts support this clone. V usage is TRBV30 and J usage is TRBJ1-5, with D perhaps matching TRBD1 (6 bases). Germline loops: CDR1 GTSNPN, CDR2 SVGIG (reference sequence). V lost 0 bases and J lost 0, with 9 bases in between. The CDR3 consists of 15 residues. The CDR3 region is CAWSVEGHSNQPQHF. CDR3 DNA sequence: TGTGCCTGGAGTGTAGAGGGACATAGCAATCAGCCCCAGCATTTT.

A note on this clone: The junction differs from germline at one of its ends, possibly a read error. The CDR3 sequence is CASSLARLRGLGANVLTF. The CDR3 bases are TGTGCCAGCAGCCTAGCCAGGCTCAGGGGTCTGGGGGCCAACGTCCTGACTTTC. V and J are TRBV7-8 and TRBJ2-6, with a tentative D call TRBD1 (6 bases). Germline CDR1 reads SGHVS; CDR2 reads FQNEAQ. This CDR3 is built from 18 residues. The variable domain in full, completed from reference TRBV7-8 and TRBJ2-6, reads GAGVSQSPRYKVAKRGQDVALRCDPISGHVSLFWYQQALGQGPEFLTYFQNEAQLDKSGLPSDRFFAERPEGSVSTLKIQRTQQEDSAVYLCASSLARLRGLGANVLTFGAGSRLTVL.

The J gene is TRBJ1-5, the V gene TRBV27, with a weak D call TRBD1 (5 bases). Per the germline V gene, CDR1 is MNHEY and CDR2 is SMNVEV (reference sequence). Trimming stripped 6 bases from V and 0 bases from J, with 12 bases between. The CDR3 is 15 residues long. CDR3 in DNA: TGTGCCAGCAGGGGGGGGACCAATAGCAATCAGCCCCAGCATTTT. Protein product: CASRGGTNSNQPQHF.

J is TRBJ2-1 and V is TRBV19; 10 nucleotides agree with TRBD1. The V gene end was trimmed by 5 bases and the J gene end by 0 bases; junction bases not matched to a gene: 13. The CDR3 loop spans 19 amino acids. CDR1 is LNHDA and CDR2 is SQIVND in the germline V gene (reference sequence). CDR3 nucleotides: TGTGCCAGTAGTCTCCGGGACAGGGGTCCTAGGAGCTCCTACAATGAGCAGTTCTTC. Translating gives CASSLRDRGPRSSYNEQFF. The full variable domain, in which reference TRBV19 and TRBJ2-1 provide the parts outside the CDR3, is DGGITQSPKYLFRKEGQNVTLSCEQNLNHDAMYWYRQDPGQGLRLIYYSQIVNDFQKGDIAEGYSVSREKKESFPLTVTSAQKNPTAFYLCASSLRDRGPRSSYNEQFFGPGTRLTVL.

This rearrangement joins TRBV5-4 to TRBJ2-5, with D perhaps matching TRBD2 (7 bases). There are 13 residues in the CDR3. The germline V and J ends were trimmed by 2 bases and 5 bases, with 10 bases remaining between them. CDR1 and CDR2 from the germline V gene are SGHNT and YYREEE (reference sequence). CDR3 in DNA: TGTGCCAGCAGCTTAGGGGGGGAGGAGACCCAGTACTTC. Translating it yields CASSLGGEETQYF.

Only a few counts were recorded for this clone. This chain joins TRBV15 and TRBJ2-2; D perhaps matches TRBD2 (5 bases). Looked up from germline, CDR1 is LNHNV and CDR2 is YYDKDF (reference sequence). This CDR3 is 17 amino acids long. V shed 0 bases and J shed 2 bases, with 13 bases lying between them. CDR3 loop: CATSRDFAGRNTGELFF. The CDR3 nucleotides are TGTGCCACCAGCAGAGATTTTGCGGGTCGTAACACCGGGGAGCTGTTTTTT.

The CDR3: CASSLLPGGRNTEAFF. DNA for the CDR3: TGCGCCAGCAGCTTGCTCCCGGGTGGAAGAAACACTGAAGCTTTCTTT. The chain links TRBV5-1 to TRBJ1-1, with D hard to call. CDR1 and CDR2 from the germline V gene are SGHRS and YFSETQ. The CDR3 covers 16 residues. V was trimmed by 1 base and J by 2 bases, leaving 15 bases between them.

This clone was observed a few times. The V call is TRBV6-1, the J call TRBJ2-7, with a weak D call TRBD1 (5 bases). The CDR3 has 14 residues. The V gene lost 5 bases and the J gene lost 0 bases, with 11 bases spanning the gap. CDR1 and CDR2 from the germline V gene are MNHNS and SASEGT. CDR3 loop: CASSQGPSSYEQYF. The CDR3 DNA is TGTGCCAGCAGTCAGGGCCCAAGCTCCTACGAGCAGTACTTC.

This clone appeared a few times. This chain connects TRBV6-1 to TRBJ1-1; a possible D gene is TRBD1 (6 bases). CDR1 and CDR2 (germline): MNHNS, SASEGT. The CDR3 consists of 14 residues. Trimming cost V 8 bases and J 5 bases, with 18 bases left between them. The CDR3 reads CASRGGARETEAFF. CDR3 nucleotides: TGTGCCAGCCGGGGGGGGGCGCGTGAAACTGAAGCTTTCTTT.

The chain links TRBV2 to TRBJ2-2; 9 bases align to TRBD2. This CDR3 contains 15 residues. J lost 3 bases, V lost 8 bases, and 7 bases had no gene match. Germline lookup yields CDR1 SNHLY and CDR2 FYNNEI. Here the CDR3 reads CASRGSGGYTGELFF. The DNA of the CDR3 is TGTGCCAGCCGGGGCAGCGGGGGGTACACCGGGGAGCTGTTTTTT.

This clone showed up just a few times. The chain has TRBV6-6 and TRBJ1-1; 7 bases are shared with TRBD1. V lost 7 bases to trimming and J lost 0 bases; unmatched junction nucleotides: 8. CDR1 and CDR2 (germline): MNHNY, SVGAGI (reference sequence). The CDR3 totals 15 residues. The CDR3 DNA reads as TGTGCCAGCATTAAGGAGGGGGCCGTGAACACTGAAGCTTTCTTT. The encoded protein is CASIKEGAVNTEAFF.

This chain links TRBV12-5 with TRBJ1-1; D is ambiguous. The CDR3 extends over 13 amino acids. Germline V gives CDR1 LGHNT, CDR2 FRNRAP. V was trimmed by 7 bases and J by 0 bases, leaving 9 bases between them. CDR3 coding DNA: TGTGCTAGTGCCCCCCAGGTGAACACTGAAGCTTTCTTT. Translating gives CASAPQVNTEAFF.

This clone has a handful of counts. The chain joins TRBV5-4 to TRBJ2-1; D is undetermined. Germline V gene data show CDR1 as SGHNT and CDR2 as YYREEE (reference sequence). This CDR3 has 15 amino acids. Trimming cost V 1 base and J 0 bases, with 8 bases left between them. CDR3 sequence: CASSLQQSSYNEQFF. DNA of the CDR3: TGTGCCAGCAGCTTGCAACAGAGCTCCTACAATGAGCAGTTCTTC.

This clone was found a few times. This chain links TRBV7-9 with TRBJ1-4, with a tentative D call TRBD1 (6 bases). V dropped 10 bases and J dropped 8 bases, with 23 bases sitting between them. This CDR3 region has 15 residues. Per germline, CDR1 SEHNR and CDR2 FQNEAQ (reference sequence). CDR3 loop: CATGAGEKIYEKLFF. The CDR3 bases are TGTGCCACCGGCGCAGGGGAGAAGATTTACGAAAAACTGTTTTTT.

The table lists this clone with a count of one. The genes are TRBV28 and TRBJ2-1; 13 nucleotides agree with TRBD2. Germline CDR1 reads MDHEN; CDR2 reads SYDVKM. After removal of 1 base from V and 10 bases from J, the junction contained 10 bases not matched to a gene. This CDR3 is 17 amino acids long. In nucleotides, the CDR3 is TGTGCCAGCAGTTTATCCCCCGGGACTAGCGGGACTAACGAGCAGTTCTTC. It specifies CASSLSPGTSGTNEQFF.

This clone was counted between two and nine times. This chain joins TRBV30 and TRBJ1-4; 9 bases match TRBD1. In germline, CDR1 is GTSNPN, CDR2 SVGIG (reference sequence). The CDR3 is 14 amino acids. J was trimmed by 8 bases and V by 2 bases; bases with no gene match: 6. Here the CDR3 reads CAWSYGTGSEKLFF. As DNA, the CDR3 is TGTGCCTGGAGTTACGGGACAGGGAGCGAAAAACTGTTTTTT.

The chain recombines TRBV2 with TRBJ2-1; 9 bases agree with TRBD1. The CDR3 length is 14 residues. Germline values: CDR1 SNHLY, CDR2 FYNNEI. With 10 bases clipped from V and 8 bases from J, the junction kept 12 bases outside the gene matches. The CDR3 is CATGPGQGFHEQFF. The CDR3 DNA sequence: TGTGCCACTGGACCGGGACAGGGTTTCCATGAGCAGTTCTTC.

The J gene is TRBJ1-4, the V gene TRBV5-1, with D perhaps matching TRBD1 (5 bases). The germline V gene encodes CDR1 SGHRS and CDR2 YFSETQ. The CDR3 spans 14 residues. Trimming pared 4 bases from V and 8 bases from J, leaving 15 bases between. The CDR3: CASSPIDSYEKLFF. CDR3 bases: TGCGCCAGCAGCCCAATAGACAGCTACGAAAAACTGTTTTTT.

This chain joins TRBV18 and TRBJ2-3; 12 bases fit TRBD1. Germline lookup yields CDR1 KGHSH and CDR2 LQKENI. The junction had 11 bases not matched to a gene; V was cut back by 7 bases and J by 6 bases. The CDR3 contains 16 residues. The CDR3 protein is CASLPGTGGAVDTQYF. CDR3 DNA sequence: TGTGCCAGCTTACCTGGGACAGGGGGCGCGGTGGATACGCAGTATTTT. Full variable domain (rest looked up from reference TRBV18 and TRBJ2-3): NAGVMQNPRHLVRRRGQEARLRCSPMKGHSHVYWYRQLPEEGLKFMVYLQKENIIDESGMPKERFSAEFPKEGPSILRIQQVVRGDSAAYFCASLPGTGGAVDTQYFGPGTRLTVL.

V usage is TRBV4-1 and J usage is TRBJ2-2; 11 nucleotides match TRBD2. This CDR3 spans 17 amino acids. V lost 6 bases, J lost 8 bases, and 14 bases stayed unmatched. Germline CDR1 is MGHRA and CDR2 is YSYEKL. CDR3 DNA: TGCGCCAGCAGAAAAGGGGGGACTAGCGGCCAAAGGGGGGAGCTGTTTTTT. This sequence encodes CASRKGGTSGQRGELFF.

This clone was picked up a small number of times. V usage is TRBV25-1 and J usage is TRBJ1-2, with D possibly being TRBD1 (5 bases). The CDR3 is 12 amino acids. Trimming left V 1 base short and J 7 bases short, with 7 bases between. Germline V lookup: CDR1 MGHDK, CDR2 SYGVNS. This CDR3 is CASSEFGGGYTF. CDR3 nucleotides: TGTGCCAGCAGTGAATTCGGGGGTGGCTACACCTTC.